The 26 T cell receptor beta chains reported below all come from one sample, sequenced in a study of cytomegalovirus exposure and HLA in healthy donors. Produced via immunoSEQ multiplex PCR; TCRdb's table is partial and in-frame only. This table holds about 260,000 clones, 90% found once. The source material was PBMCs. Source of these receptors: a woman aged 25-40 years in good health and CMV-seronegative.

The rearrangement uses TRBV28 and TRBJ1-4; D remains unclear. V lost 6 bases, J lost 8 bases, and 13 bases lay in between. CDR1 and CDR2 (germline): MDHEN, SYDVKM. The CDR3 is 13 amino acids. The CDR3: CASRLPGREKLFF. The CDR3, as DNA: TGTGCCAGCAGACTCCCCGGACGGGAAAAACTGTTTTTT.

The chain has TRBV5-3 and TRBJ2-7; no reliable D call. TRBV5-3 is identified as an open reading frame with a role that is uncertain. The CDR3 contains 14 residues. V was clipped by 0 bases and J by 1 base, with 8 bases between them. Written as DNA, the CDR3 is TGTGCCAGAAGCTTGGATCGAATATCCTACGAGCAGTACTTC. This translates into CARSLDRISYEQYF.

V is TRBV7-9 and J is TRBJ1-1, with D perhaps matching TRBD1 (6 bases). V was trimmed by 5 bases and J by 1 base, leaving 11 bases between them. CDR1 is SEHNR and CDR2 is FQNEAQ in the germline V gene (reference sequence). This CDR3 is built from 14 residues. The CDR3: CASSEGQANTEAFF. CDR3 bases: TGTGCCAGCAGCGAGGGACAAGCGAACACTGAAGCTTTCTTT.

The gene calls are TRBV27 and TRBJ2-7; 8 nucleotides match TRBD1. The length of the CDR3 is 14 residues. Germline CDR1 MNHEY, CDR2 SMNVEV (reference sequence). The junction had 4 bases not matched to a gene; V was cut back by 3 bases and J by 3 bases. The CDR3 coding sequence is TGTGCCAGCAGTTTGTCGGACAGGGACTACGAGCAGTACTTC. Its translation: CASSLSDRDYEQYF.

V is TRBV10-3 and J is TRBJ2-7, with unresolved D. From germline, CDR1 is ENHRY and CDR2 SYGVKD. The CDR3 has 13 residues. Trimming took off 0 bases at V and 2 bases at J, with 5 bases between the two ends. CDR3 region: CAISESSAYEQYF. In DNA, the CDR3 is TGTGCCATCAGTGAGTCATCAGCCTACGAGCAGTACTTC.

This clone was detected a few times. The gene calls are TRBV11-2 and TRBJ2-7; D is undetermined. The CDR3 contains 11 residues. Germline V CDR1 and CDR2: SGHAT, FQNNGV. The V end lost 5 bases, the J end lost 7 bases, and 9 bases lay between the germline ends. For the CDR3, the DNA is TGTGCCAGCAGCCACGTCTATGAGCAGTACTTC. Its translation is CASSHVYEQYF. The variable domain in full, with the rest retrieved from reference TRBV11-2 and TRBJ2-7, is EAGVAQSPRYKIIEKRQSVAFWCNPISGHATLYWYQQILGQGPKLLIQFQNNGVVDDSQLPKDRFSAERLKGVDSTLKIQPAKLEDSAVYLCASSHVYEQYFGPGTRLTVT.

The chain couples TRBV12-5 to TRBJ2-1, with TRBD2 matching over 9 bases. This CDR3 contains 20 residues. J was trimmed by 2 bases and V by 0 bases; bases with no gene match: 14. CDR1 is LGHNT, CDR2 FRNRAP, per germline. CDR3 sequence reads: CASGLVGLAGLISTYNEQFF. The CDR3 DNA sequence: TGTGCTAGTGGTTTGGTAGGGCTAGCGGGACTCATAAGCACCTACAATGAGCAGTTCTTC.

This chain connects TRBV28 to TRBJ2-5; TRBD2 matches 10 bases. Trimming at V came to 5 bases and at J to 1 base, leaving 7 bases not matched to a gene. CDR1 and CDR2 from the germline V gene are MDHEN and SYDVKM. The CDR3 sequence is 16 residues long. The CDR3: CASSRTSGTIQETQYF. The CDR3 coding sequence is TGTGCCAGCAGTCGAACTAGCGGGACTATCCAAGAGACCCAGTACTTC.

This clone was picked up one time. The chain is built from TRBV7-6 and TRBJ2-5; 13 nucleotides line up with TRBD2. V lost 3 bases to trimming and J lost 5 bases; unmatched junction nucleotides: 3. The germline V gene encodes CDR1 SGHVS and CDR2 FNYEAQ. The CDR3 runs 15 residues. The CDR3 DNA is TGTGCCAGCAGCTTTACTAGCGGGAGGGGTGAGACCCAGTACTTC. Its protein is CASSFTSGRGETQYF.

The chain carries TRBV28 and TRBJ1-2; D is uncertain. This CDR3 region has 12 residues. V lost 4 bases and J lost 4, with 7 bases in between. Germline V gives CDR1 MDHEN, CDR2 SYDVKM. CDR3 sequence reads: CASSSSTYGYTF. The CDR3 DNA reads TGTGCCAGCAGTTCGTCCACCTATGGCTACACCTTC.

This clone has only a few counts. This sequence joins TRBV19 and TRBJ2-3, with D tentatively TRBD2 (5 bases). Germline-derived CDR1 and CDR2 are LNHDA and SQIVND (reference sequence). Trimming cost V 4 bases and J 1 base, with 9 bases left between them. CDR3 size: 14 residues. The CDR3: CASSTGIGTDTQYF. The CDR3 DNA reads TGTGCCAGTAGTACCGGGATCGGCACAGATACGCAGTATTTT.

The chain is built from TRBV18 and TRBJ2-5; possibly TRBD1 for D (6 bases). This CDR3 is built from 13 residues. Trimming shortened V by 0 bases and J by 4 bases, and 6 bases separated the two germline ends. Germline V gene data show CDR1 as KGHSH and CDR2 as LQKENI. CDR3 sequence reads: CASSPPRGETQYF. CDR3 coding DNA: TGTGCCAGCTCACCACCCAGGGGAGAGACCCAGTACTTC.

The chain combines TRBV7-2 with TRBJ2-7, with 12 bases fitting TRBD2. This CDR3 contains 14 residues. V shed 6 bases, J shed 6 bases, and the junction held 6 bases outside the gene matches. CDR1 and CDR2 from the germline V gene are SGHTA and FQGNSA. DNA of the CDR3: TGTGCCAGCAGGCTAGCGGGAGGGCCCCCCGAGCAGTACTTC. Residues: CASRLAGGPPEQYF.

The chain is built from TRBV6-5 and TRBJ1-2, with D perhaps matching TRBD1 (5 bases). The V and J ends lost 0 bases and 1 base respectively, with 9 bases between them. This CDR3 is 15 amino acids long. The germline V gene encodes CDR1 MNHEY and CDR2 SVGAGI. CDR3 sequence (DNA): TGTGCCAGCAGTTACTCGGGGGACGTTAACTATGGCTACACCTTC. It yields the protein CASSYSGDVNYGYTF.

The J gene is TRBJ2-2, the V gene TRBV7-2; 8 nucleotides agree with TRBD1. The V segment lost 4 bases and the J segment 6 bases; nucleotides outside the gene matches: 7. CDR3 length equals 15 residues. Germline CDR1 SGHTA, CDR2 FQGNSA. CDR3 sequence reads: CASSSPGGAPGELFF. CDR3 sequence (DNA): TGTGCCAGCAGCTCCCCAGGGGGCGCACCCGGGGAGCTGTTTTTT.

The J gene is TRBJ2-3, the V gene TRBV28; TRBD2 is a possible D gene (6 bases). Germline V lookup: CDR1 MDHEN, CDR2 SYDVKM. The CDR3 runs 16 residues. The ends were cut back, 4 bases at V and 4 bases at J, with 18 bases in the middle. The CDR3 is CASSSWRDLSSDTQYF. The CDR3 DNA reads TGTGCCAGCAGTTCATGGCGGGACCTGAGCTCAGATACGCAGTATTTT.

The chain carries TRBV6-5 and TRBJ2-2; 7 bases align to TRBD1. Per germline, CDR1 MNHEY and CDR2 SVGAGI. With 7 bases clipped from V and 2 bases from J, the junction kept 7 bases outside the gene matches. CDR3 length: 15 residues. CDR3 loop: CASNRGQRNTGELFF. The CDR3 nucleotides read TGTGCCAGCAATAGGGGACAGAGAAACACCGGGGAGCTGTTTTTT.

V usage is TRBV21-1 and J usage is TRBJ2-3. TRBV21-1 is shown as a pseudogene. This CDR3 region has 13 residues. The chain's CDR3 is CASSKADTDTQYF. DNA for the CDR3: TGTGCCAGCAGCAAAGCTGACACAGATACGCAGTATTTT.

The genes are TRBV7-9 and TRBJ2-7; 11 nucleotides match TRBD2. V was pared by 0 bases and J by 4 bases, with 5 bases of the junction left unmatched. Germline loops: CDR1 SEHNR, CDR2 FQNEAQ (reference sequence). This CDR3 is built from 16 residues. The CDR3 spells CASSLALAGGRYEQYF. DNA for the CDR3: TGTGCCAGCAGCTTAGCCTTAGCGGGAGGGAGGTACGAGCAGTACTTC.

J is TRBJ2-1 and V is TRBV29-1; D remains unclear. The V and J ends lost 6 bases and 7 bases respectively, with 10 bases between them. The CDR3 totals 11 residues. Germline loops: CDR1 SQVTM, CDR2 ANQGSEA. CDR3 DNA: TGCAGCGTCGATATCGAAAATGAGCAGTTCTTC. The encoded protein is CSVDIENEQFF.

The rearrangement joins TRBV27 to TRBJ1-4; D is unresolved. The CDR3 is 16 amino acids. Germline V CDR1 and CDR2: MNHEY, SMNVEV (reference sequence). V was shortened by 1 base and J by 0 bases, with 9 bases between the two germline ends. The CDR3 loop is CASSLYSIPTNEKLFF. DNA for the CDR3: TGTGCCAGCAGTTTATACAGCATCCCAACTAATGAAAAACTGTTTTTT.

V gene TRBV15 combines with J gene TRBJ1-4; TRBD1 matches at 10 bases. Germline CDR1 reads LNHNV; CDR2 reads YYDKDF (reference sequence). J gave up 3 bases and V 4 bases, and 8 bases lay outside the gene matches. The CDR3 length is 17 residues. CDR3 sequence reads: CATSKSPGTGANEKLFF. CDR3 coding DNA: TGTGCCACCAGCAAGAGTCCGGGGACAGGGGCTAATGAAAAACTGTTTTTT.

Concerning this clone: Within the sample, other DNA sequences also encode this same CDR3. This chain uses TRBV9 with TRBJ2-5, with 9 nucleotides matching TRBD2. The length of the CDR3 is 15 residues. Trimming took 0 bases from V and 5 from J; bases not matched to a gene: 5. CDR1 SGDLS and CDR2 YYNGEE come from the germline V gene. The CDR3 nucleotides are TGTGCCAGCAGCGTAGTTAGCGGGAGTGGGGAGACCCAGTACTTC. Translating gives CASSVVSGSGETQYF.

The chain is built from TRBV5-1 and TRBJ1-2, with 7 bases that match TRBD1. The germline CDR1 and CDR2 sequences are SGHRS and YFSETQ. The V segment lost 0 bases and the J segment 4 bases; nucleotides outside the gene matches: 9. The CDR3 runs to 16 residues. The CDR3 nucleotides are TGCGCCAGCAGCTTGGAGGTAGGAAGGACAGGCTATGGCTACACCTTC. Protein: CASSLEVGRTGYGYTF.

In the case of this clone: Additional DNA sequences in this sample encode the identical CDR3. The chain is built from TRBV5-4 and TRBJ2-7; D remains unclear. The V gene lost 0 bases and the J gene lost 3 bases, with 1 base spanning the gap. In germline, CDR1 is SGHNT, CDR2 YYREEE (reference sequence). The CDR3 runs to 11 residues. The CDR3 bases are TGTGCCAGCAGCTTGGGCTACGAGCAGTACTTC. The encoded protein is CASSLGYEQYF.

The chain combines TRBV9 with TRBJ2-1; 8 bases agree with TRBD2. With V trimmed by 1 base and J by 3 bases, 3 bases remained unmatched. Germline loops: CDR1 SGDLS, CDR2 YYNGEE. This CDR3 spans 15 amino acids. The CDR3 protein is CASSVRLAGYNEQFF. In DNA, the CDR3 is TGTGCCAGCAGCGTACGGCTAGCGGGCTACAATGAGCAGTTCTTC.